The 29 T cell receptor beta chains reported below all come from one sample, sequenced in a study of blood T cell repertoires in COVID-19. Method: immunoSEQ multiplex PCR; TCRdb's copy keeps in-frame clones and lacks some. The table shows about 98,000 clones, with roughly 82% occurring only once. The sequenced sample was peripheral blood. These receptors all stem from an older man with acute or convalescent COVID-19.

This chain uses TRBV3-1 (or the pseudogene TRBV3-2) with TRBJ2-7; TRBD2 is a possible D gene (5 bases). Germline V gene lookup returns CDR1 LGHDT and CDR2 YNNKEL (reference sequence). The CDR3 has 14 amino acids. The V end was cut by 4 bases, the J end by 0 bases, with 10 bases between. CDR3 DNA: TGTGCCAGCAGCCTCGGGGTTAGCTCCTACGAGCAGTACTTC. The encoded protein is CASSLGVSSYEQYF.

This clone turned up a few times. This sequence joins TRBV10-3 and TRBJ2-3; weak D call: TRBD1 (6 bases). V was trimmed by 7 bases and J by 2 bases, leaving 13 bases between them. The germline V gene has CDR1 ENHRY and CDR2 SYGVKD. This CDR3 comprises 14 residues. Written as DNA, the CDR3 is TGTGCCATCAATGGGGACACCACCACAGATACGCAGTATTTT. This gives the protein CAINGDTTTDTQYF.

V gene TRBV7-2 combines with J gene TRBJ1-1, with a tentative D call TRBD1 (6 bases). This CDR3 region has 16 residues. V was cut by 3 bases and J by 0 bases, with 14 bases left in between. Germline CDR1 reads SGHTA; CDR2 reads FQGNSA. The CDR3 coding sequence is TGTGCCAGCAGCTTGAGGGGGGGACACCTGAACACTGAAGCTTTCTTT. This codes for CASSLRGGHLNTEAFF.

The V call is TRBV10-3, the J call TRBJ2-7; 7 bases line up with TRBD1. The CDR3 sequence is 16 residues long. Looked up from germline, CDR1 is ENHRY and CDR2 is SYGVKD. Trimming removed 2 bases from V and 2 bases from J; junction bases left unmatched: 9. The CDR3 DNA reads as TGTGCCATCAGTGAGAGAGGAACAGGGGTAACCTACGAGCAGTACTTC. Its protein product is CAISERGTGVTYEQYF.

The chain is built from TRBV3-1 (or the pseudogene TRBV3-2) and TRBJ1-6; TRBD1 aligns across 9 bases. The CDR3 spans 16 residues. J lost 11 bases, V lost 3 bases, and 11 bases had no gene match. The germline V gene encodes CDR1 LGHDT and CDR2 YNNKEL (reference sequence). Here the CDR3 DNA reads TGTGCCAGCAGCCAGACCGGGACAGGGACGCGTCCACCCCTCCACTTT. Protein product: CASSQTGTGTRPPLHF.

The rearrangement links TRBV11-2 to TRBJ1-3, with 8 bases fitting TRBD1. Germline loops: CDR1 SGHAT, CDR2 FQNNGV. The junction had 19 bases not matched to a gene; V was cut back by 5 bases and J by 7 bases. This CDR3 has 18 residues. CDR3 DNA sequence: TGTGCCAGCAGCCTGACCCCGACCGGACAGGGAACCTCCAACACCATATATTTT. As protein: CASSLTPTGQGTSNTIYF.

The rearrangement joins TRBV7-8 to TRBJ1-1, with D unresolved. Trimming removed 0 bases from V and 1 base from J, with 6 bases in between. The V gene's germline CDR1 is SGHVS and CDR2 FQNEAQ. The CDR3 loop spans 14 amino acids. This CDR3 reads CASSLARGNTEAFF. The DNA for the CDR3 is TGTGCCAGCAGCTTAGCGCGGGGGAACACTGAAGCTTTCTTT.

This chain connects TRBV6-5 to TRBJ2-2; a weak D match, TRBD2 (5 bases). Deletions cut 4 bases from V and 5 bases from J, with 11 bases between. The CDR3 is made up of 14 amino acids. Looked up from germline, CDR1 is MNHEY and CDR2 is SVGAGI. The CDR3 sequence: CASSSLVGTGELFF. As DNA, the CDR3 is TGTGCCAGCAGTTCACTAGTGGGGACCGGGGAGCTGTTTTTT.

The rearrangement uses TRBV9 and TRBJ2-7; 7 bases fit TRBD2. Losses at the gene ends were 6 bases for V and 3 bases for J; bases not matched to a gene: 6. CDR3 length: 13 amino acids. The germline V gene has CDR1 SGDLS and CDR2 YYNGEE. The CDR3 region is CASNFGGDYEQYF. Here the CDR3 DNA reads TGTGCCAGCAACTTTGGGGGGGACTACGAGCAGTACTTC.

The chain has TRBV18 and TRBJ1-2; D is possibly TRBD1 (5 bases). The CDR3 loop spans 17 amino acids. Germline V CDR1 and CDR2: KGHSH, LQKENI. Trimming shortened V by 3 bases and J by 4 bases, and 21 bases separated the two germline ends. The CDR3 sequence is CASSPLGGPDIGYGYTF. In DNA form, the CDR3 reads TGTGCCAGCTCACCCCTCGGCGGCCCGGACATCGGCTATGGCTACACCTTC.

The CDR3 DNA sequence: TGTGCCAGCAGTTTAGGGGTTCAGCCCCAGCATTTT. Translation gives CASSLGVQPQHF. The chain joins TRBV6-6 to TRBJ1-5; possible D gene TRBD1, 5 bases. Germline V lookup: CDR1 MNHNY, CDR2 SVGAGI (reference sequence). The CDR3 contains 12 residues. Between the trimmed V and J ends, which lost 4 bases and 6 bases, there was a span of 7 bases.

The chain has TRBV5-1 and TRBJ1-6; 9 bases match TRBD1. V shed 4 bases and J 9 bases; nucleotides not matched to a gene: 11. Looked up from germline, CDR1 is SGHRS and CDR2 is YFSETQ. This CDR3 is 16 amino acids long. CDR3 bases: TGCGCCAGCAGCCAAGGGACAGGGAGCAAAGGTTCACCCCTCCACTTT. Translation gives CASSQGTGSKGSPLHF.

This clone showed up just a few times. This chain links TRBV6-5 with TRBJ1-2; no definite D call. Trimming cost V 10 bases and J 0 bases, with 15 bases left between them. CDR1 and CDR2 (germline): MNHEY, SVGAGI. The CDR3 loop spans 14 amino acids. As DNA, the CDR3 is TGTGCCACCTCTGAGGGCAGCGCTAACTATGGCTACACCTTC. This translates into CATSEGSANYGYTF.

This clone was picked up one time. This chain uses TRBV2 with TRBJ1-5; D is uncertain. Germline assignment: CDR1 SNHLY and CDR2 FYNNEI. Trimming stripped 4 bases from V and 9 bases from J, with 13 bases between. CDR3 length: 13 amino acids. In DNA, the CDR3 is TGTGCCAGCAGTGGGCAGAGTCTAGGGCCCCAGCATTTT. It translates to CASSGQSLGPQHF. Supplemented by reference TRBV2 and TRBJ1-5, the full variable domain reads EPEVTQTPSHQVTQMGQEVILRCVPISNHLYFYWYRQILGQKVEFLVSFYNNEISEKSEIFDDQFSVERPDGSNFTLKIRSTKLEDSAMYFCASSGQSLGPQHFGDGTRLSIL.

The chain couples TRBV18 to TRBJ2-7; a possible D gene is TRBD1 (6 bases). Per the germline V gene, CDR1 is KGHSH and CDR2 is LQKENI. This CDR3 spans 13 amino acids. The CDR3 here is CASSPGQRQVYLV. The CDR3 DNA reads as TGTGCCAGCTCACCAGGGCAACGACAGGTCTACCTGGTC.

This clone was recorded a few times. The rearrangement links TRBV6-2 or TRBV6-3 to TRBJ1-6, with TRBD1 as a possible D gene (6 bases). The CDR3 totals 15 residues. The germline V gene has CDR1 MNHEY and CDR2 SVGEGT. Trimming stripped 2 bases from V and 7 bases from J, with 12 bases between. The CDR3 region has the DNA TGTGCCAGCAGTTACCAGGGGACCAGGAATTCACCCCTCCACTTT. Its protein product is CASSYQGTRNSPLHF.

This rearrangement joins TRBV18 to TRBJ2-1; the match to TRBD1 covers 11 bases. The CDR3 covers 14 residues. V was pared by 6 bases and J by 9 bases, with 7 bases of the junction left unmatched. Germline CDR1 is KGHSH and CDR2 is LQKENI. In DNA form, the CDR3 reads TGTGCCAGCTCTTTGGACAGGGGGCCAGGTGAGCAGTTCTTC. It translates to CASSLDRGPGEQFF.

This chain links TRBV9 with TRBJ2-2, with a possible D match to TRBD2 (6 bases). The CDR3 consists of 14 residues. The germline V gene has CDR1 SGDLS and CDR2 YYNGEE. V was clipped by 3 bases and J by 1 base, with 7 bases between them. The CDR3 DNA reads TGTGCCAGCAGCGCCGGGGGGAACACCGGGGAGCTGTTTTTT. Encoded protein: CASSAGGNTGELFF.

The chain couples TRBV7-2 to TRBJ1-2; 8 nucleotides agree with TRBD1. This CDR3 comprises 12 residues. With 6 bases clipped from V and 8 bases from J, the junction kept 5 bases outside the gene matches. The germline CDR1 and CDR2 sequences are SGHTA and FQGNSA. CDR3 DNA sequence: TGTGCCAGCAGTCAGGGGGCTTTAGGCTACACCTTC. Protein product: CASSQGALGYTF.

The chain links TRBV6-5 to TRBJ2-7; 9 nucleotides match TRBD1. The CDR3 is 14 residues long. V shed 6 bases and J 5 bases; nucleotides not matched to a gene: 8. Germline CDR1 is MNHEY and CDR2 is SVGAGI. The CDR3 sequence is CASSRGDREDEQYF. The CDR3 nucleotides read TGTGCCAGCAGCCGCGGGGACAGGGAGGACGAGCAGTACTTC.

The J gene is TRBJ2-1, the V gene TRBV24-1; 7 bases fit TRBD1. The V gene's germline CDR1 is KGHDR and CDR2 SFDVKD. CDR3 length equals 16 residues. J lost 8 bases, V lost 1 base, and 10 bases had no gene match. CDR3 protein: CATSDFWAQGTDEQFF. Written as DNA, the CDR3 is TGTGCCACCAGTGATTTCTGGGCACAGGGGACCGATGAGCAGTTCTTC.

CDR3 in DNA: TGTGCCATCAGTGAGCTAGGACAGGGGTGGACTGAAGCTTTCTTT. It specifies CAISELGQGWTEAFF. The chain has TRBV10-3 and TRBJ1-1; 9 nucleotides line up with TRBD1. CDR3 size: 15 residues. Germline lookup yields CDR1 ENHRY and CDR2 SYGVKD. V lost 2 bases to trimming and J lost 5 bases; unmatched junction nucleotides: 6.

This clone was observed a few times. This chain uses TRBV15 with TRBJ2-7; 8 bases fit TRBD1. From germline, CDR1 is LNHNV and CDR2 YYDKDF (reference sequence). The length of the CDR3 is 19 residues. J was trimmed by 0 bases and V by 0 bases; bases with no gene match: 13. The CDR3 DNA reads TGTGCCACCAGCAGAGATCATGCGTTGAGACAGGGGAGCTCCTACGAGCAGTACTTC. Its protein is CATSRDHALRQGSSYEQYF. The whole variable domain, filled in from reference TRBV15 and TRBJ2-7, reads DAMVIQNPRYQVTQFGKPVTLSCSQTLNHNVMYWYQQKSSQAPKLLFHYYDKDFNNEADTPDNFQSRRPNTSFCFLDIRSPGLGDTAMYLCATSRDHALRQGSSYEQYFGPGTRLTVT.

The V and J genes are TRBV5-1 and TRBJ2-2; 9 bases map to TRBD2. V dropped 2 bases and J dropped 3; count of bases not matched to a gene: 5. Germline V gives CDR1 SGHRS, CDR2 YFSETQ. The CDR3 is made up of 16 amino acids. The CDR3 DNA sequence: TGCGCCAGCAGCTTCGACGCGGGGGGGCACACCGGGGAGCTGTTTTTT. Its protein is CASSFDAGGHTGELFF.

This clone was observed once. This chain connects TRBV29-1 to TRBJ2-1; 9 bases align to TRBD1. CDR3 length equals 14 residues. Germline CDR1 reads SQVTM; CDR2 reads ANQGSEA. Unmatched junction bases numbered 5, after V lost 5 bases and J lost 3 bases. The CDR3 region is CSVLGQGRYNEQFF. CDR3 bases: TGCAGCGTTCTTGGACAGGGGCGCTACAATGAGCAGTTCTTC.

J is TRBJ2-2 and V is TRBV7-8, with 9 bases aligning to TRBD1. The CDR3 has 15 amino acids. The germline V gene encodes CDR1 SGHVS and CDR2 FQNEAQ. V was pared by 5 bases and J by 5 bases, with 6 bases of the junction left unmatched. The CDR3, as DNA: TGTGCCAGCAGCCGACTAGGGACAGGGACCGGGGAGCTGTTTTTT. It translates to CASSRLGTGTGELFF.

This clone was detected a few times. The rearrangement links TRBV6-6 to TRBJ1-6, with no clear D. This CDR3 spans 15 amino acids. V shed 5 bases and J shed 5 bases, with 13 bases lying between them. Germline assignment: CDR1 MNHNY and CDR2 SVGAGI (reference sequence). The CDR3 here is CASSQLGGNNSPLHF. The CDR3 DNA reads TGTGCCAGCAGTCAGTTAGGAGGCAATAATTCACCCCTCCACTTT.

The genes are TRBV19 and TRBJ2-5; tentative D call: TRBD2 (6 bases). Germline CDR1 reads LNHDA; CDR2 reads SQIVND (reference sequence). Trimming shortened V by 9 bases and J by 1 base, and 9 bases separated the two germline ends. The CDR3 sequence is 12 residues long. The CDR3 is CASRDFQETQYF. CDR3 DNA: TGTGCCAGCAGGGACTTCCAAGAGACCCAGTACTTC.

The chain links TRBV9 to TRBJ2-3; 11 nucleotides line up with TRBD2. Per germline, CDR1 SGDLS and CDR2 YYNGEE. The length of the CDR3 is 21 residues. The J segment lost 2 bases and the V segment lost 1 base, leaving 18 bases of the junction unmatched. The CDR3 region has the DNA TGTGCCAGCAGCGTATTACCTTCGACTAGCGGGGCAGAAAAGGCCACAGATACGCAGTATTTT. It codes for CASSVLPSTSGAEKATDTQYF.